These 24 T cell receptor beta chains share one sample of origin, sequenced in a study of blood T cell repertoires in COVID-19. Sequencing used immunoSEQ multiplex PCR; TCRdb keeps in-frame clones, though not all of them. The data hold 250,000 to 350,000 clones, with roughly 85% observed a single time. Input material: peripheral blood. The source of these receptors is a woman in her twenties or thirties with active or convalescent COVID-19.

V is TRBV7-9 and J is TRBJ2-2; 11 positions agree with TRBD1. The junction had 7 bases not matched to a gene; V was cut back by 5 bases and J by 8 bases. The CDR3 sequence is 15 residues long. CDR1 is SEHNR and CDR2 is FQNEAQ in the germline V gene (reference sequence). In DNA, the CDR3 is TGTGCCAGCAGCCAGCTTGGACAGGGGGCTGGGGAGCTGTTTTTT. Encoded protein: CASSQLGQGAGELFF.

This chain connects TRBV6-5 to TRBJ1-2; TRBD1 aligns across 7 bases. This CDR3 region has 14 residues. V shed 0 bases, J shed 6 bases, and the junction held 4 bases outside the gene matches. Germline lookup yields CDR1 MNHEY and CDR2 SVGAGI. The CDR3 loop is CASSYSATGHGYTF. The CDR3 DNA is TGTGCCAGCAGTTACTCCGCGACAGGGCATGGCTACACCTTC.

The V and J genes are TRBV27 and TRBJ1-1, with a tentative D call TRBD1 (5 bases). The germline V gene has CDR1 MNHEY and CDR2 SMNVEV (reference sequence). The CDR3 consists of 15 residues. V lost 2 bases and J 5 bases, leaving 15 bases between the germline ends. The DNA for the CDR3 is TGTGCCAGCAGTTTAGAATATAGGGACTTAACTGAAGCTTTCTTT. It yields the protein CASSLEYRDLTEAFF.

V and J are TRBV2 and TRBJ2-1, with D maybe TRBD2 (6 bases). V was trimmed by 2 bases and J by 2 bases, leaving 16 bases between them. Germline CDR1 SNHLY, CDR2 FYNNEI. CDR3 length: 17 amino acids. The CDR3 DNA reads TGTGCCAGCAGTGAAAGGTTTGGGGGGTTACCCTACAATGAGCAGTTCTTC. It yields the protein CASSERFGGLPYNEQFF. Full variable domain (missing parts from reference TRBV2 and TRBJ2-1): EPEVTQTPSHQVTQMGQEVILRCVPISNHLYFYWYRQILGQKVEFLVSFYNNEISEKSEIFDDQFSVERPDGSNFTLKIRSTKLEDSAMYFCASSERFGGLPYNEQFFGPGTRLTVL.

This chain joins TRBV5-6 and TRBJ2-1; 11 bases match TRBD2. The germline V gene encodes CDR1 SGHDT and CDR2 YYEEEE. The V and J ends lost 2 bases and 8 bases, in that order; junction bases with no gene match: 9. The CDR3 length is 16 residues. This chain's CDR3 is CASSLITSGGRDEQFF. CDR3 DNA sequence: TGTGCCAGCAGCTTAATAACTAGCGGGGGCCGGGATGAGCAGTTCTTC.

V and J are TRBV14 and TRBJ1-2; the match to TRBD1 covers 9 bases. CDR1 is SGHDN and CDR2 is FVKESK in the germline V gene. This CDR3 has 18 residues. Losses at the gene ends were 2 bases for V and 5 bases for J; bases not matched to a gene: 15. The CDR3 coding sequence is TGTGCCAGCAGCCAACGGTCGGGGGACAGGGACCGTTCTTATGGCTACACCTTC. Amino acid sequence: CASSQRSGDRDRSYGYTF.

V and J are TRBV29-1 and TRBJ1-1; D is possibly TRBD1 (5 bases). The CDR3 is made up of 11 amino acids. Per the germline V gene, CDR1 is SQVTM and CDR2 is ANQGSEA. V lost 2 bases and J lost 8, with 9 bases in between. Here the CDR3 DNA reads TGCAGCGTTGAACACCGGACAGAAGCTTTCTTT. Its translation: CSVEHRTEAFF.

This chain links TRBV4-2 with TRBJ2-5; TRBD2 agrees at 10 bases. CDR1 LGHNA and CDR2 YNFKEQ come from the germline V gene. The CDR3 loop spans 17 amino acids. Germline trimming cut 0 bases from V and 6 bases from J; bases unmatched to any gene: 10. CDR3 nucleotide sequence: TGTGCCAGCAGCCAAGATCTCCCAGCGGGGGGGCCAAAGACCCAGTACTTC. It codes for CASSQDLPAGGPKTQYF.

This clone appeared once. V gene TRBV30 combines with J gene TRBJ2-7; 11 bases align to TRBD1. Germline V gene data show CDR1 as GTSNPN and CDR2 as SVGIG (reference sequence). V was pared by 8 bases and J by 2 bases, with 11 bases of the junction left unmatched. This CDR3 contains 15 residues. CDR3 amino acids: CASDAGTGGPYEQYF. Here the CDR3 DNA reads TGTGCCAGTGACGCCGGGACAGGGGGTCCCTACGAGCAGTACTTC.

The rearrangement joins TRBV30 to TRBJ1-1; the D is unclear. The CDR3 is 16 residues long. CDR1 GTSNPN and CDR2 SVGIG come from the germline V gene (reference sequence). The V and J ends lost 0 bases and 2 bases respectively, with 16 bases between them. The chain's CDR3 is CAWSVNYFTPNTEAFF. The CDR3, as DNA: TGTGCCTGGAGTGTAAACTACTTCACTCCAAACACTGAAGCTTTCTTT.

The rearrangement joins TRBV28 to TRBJ1-1; D is uncertain. Trimming took off 8 bases at V and 0 bases at J, with 7 bases between the two ends. Germline loops: CDR1 MDHEN, CDR2 SYDVKM. This CDR3 has 12 residues. CDR3 sequence reads: CASLGMNTEAFF. The CDR3 nucleotides are TGTGCCAGCCTCGGGATGAACACTGAAGCTTTCTTT.

The gene calls are TRBV7-9 and TRBJ2-3, with TRBD1 identical over 8 bases. CDR3 size: 15 residues. Per germline, CDR1 SEHNR and CDR2 FQNEAQ (reference sequence). V was clipped by 8 bases and J by 6 bases; unmatched bases: 13. The chain's CDR3 is CASRRGLGAGDTQYF. The CDR3 region has the DNA TGTGCCAGCCGCAGGGGGCTAGGGGCTGGGGATACGCAGTATTTT.

This chain connects TRBV11-2 to TRBJ1-5; a possible D gene is TRBD1 (5 bases). Trimming pared 7 bases from V and 6 bases from J, leaving 13 bases between. Germline V gene sequence: CDR1 SGHAT, CDR2 FQNNGV. This CDR3 spans 13 amino acids. The CDR3 DNA sequence: TGTGCCAGCATGCCCAGGGTGGGTCAGCCCCAGCATTTT. Its protein is CASMPRVGQPQHF.

The V and J genes are TRBV6-2 or TRBV6-3 and TRBJ1-1; D is perhaps TRBD1 (5 bases). The CDR3 has 13 amino acids. Germline CDR1 reads MNHEY; CDR2 reads SVGEGT. V was cut by 7 bases and J by 1 base, with 10 bases left in between. The CDR3 loop reads CASIPDTNTEAFF. The CDR3 coding sequence is TGTGCCAGCATCCCGGACACGAACACTGAAGCTTTCTTT.

This clone showed up just once. The chain joins TRBV6-5 to TRBJ1-5; tentatively, D is TRBD1 (5 bases). Trimming shortened V by 3 bases and J by 4 bases, and 13 bases separated the two germline ends. This CDR3 has 15 residues. Germline V CDR1 and CDR2: MNHEY, SVGAGI. This chain's CDR3 is CASSYSRGGNQPQHF. The CDR3 coding sequence is TGTGCCAGCAGTTATTCGCGGGGGGGTAATCAGCCCCAGCATTTT.

The rearrangement joins TRBV6-5 to TRBJ1-3; D gene uncertain. This CDR3 is 14 amino acids long. Looked up from germline, CDR1 is MNHEY and CDR2 is SVGAGI. V was shortened by 8 bases and J by 0 bases, with 11 bases between the two germline ends. The CDR3 sequence is CASRLRDSGNTIYF. CDR3 nucleotide sequence: TGTGCCAGCCGGCTCCGGGACTCTGGAAACACCATATATTTT.

The chain has TRBV7-2 and TRBJ2-7, with 9 bases fitting TRBD2. V gave up 0 bases and J gave up 4 bases; unmatched junction bases: 19. The CDR3 is 20 residues long. CDR1 and CDR2 from the germline V gene are SGHTA and FQGNSA. Here the CDR3 reads CASSLALEVPAGGKGYEQYF. DNA of the CDR3: TGTGCCAGCAGCTTAGCGCTTGAAGTTCCGGCGGGGGGGAAAGGGTACGAGCAGTACTTC.

V gene TRBV4-1 combines with J gene TRBJ2-7, with 7 bases matching TRBD2. The CDR3 spans 15 residues. Germline lookup yields CDR1 MGHRA and CDR2 YSYEKL. V gave up 0 bases and J gave up 2 bases; unmatched junction bases: 4. The CDR3 loop is CASSQELGTTYEQYF. DNA for the CDR3: TGCGCCAGCAGCCAAGAGTTAGGGACTACCTACGAGCAGTACTTC.

The rearrangement joins TRBV3-1 (or the pseudogene TRBV3-2) to TRBJ1-6; no definite D call. From germline, CDR1 is LGHDT and CDR2 YNNKEL (reference sequence). CDR3 length: 12 amino acids. Between the trimmed V and J ends, which lost 8 bases and 8 bases, there was a span of 10 bases. Here the CDR3 reads CASGVGYSPLHF. The DNA of the CDR3 is TGTGCCAGCGGAGTTGGTTATTCACCCCTCCACTTT.

The genes are TRBV10-3 and TRBJ2-3; 7 nucleotides match TRBD2. CDR1 ENHRY and CDR2 SYGVKD come from the germline V gene. The CDR3 has 12 amino acids. After removal of 8 bases from V and 1 base from J, the junction contained 0 bases not matched to a gene. The CDR3 sequence is CAIREGTDTQYF. The CDR3 region has the DNA TGTGCCATCCGGGAGGGCACAGATACGCAGTATTTT.

The chain combines TRBV24-1 with TRBJ2-5; tentative D call: TRBD1 (5 bases). The CDR3 length is 17 residues. The ends were cut back, 0 bases at V and 5 bases at J, with 18 bases in the middle. Germline assignment: CDR1 KGHDR and CDR2 SFDVKD. The CDR3 is CATSDLGQGSSQETQYF. In DNA, the CDR3 is TGTGCCACCAGTGATTTGGGGCAGGGCAGTAGTCAGGAGACCCAGTACTTC.

V is TRBV5-1 and J is TRBJ2-6; 8 bases are shared with TRBD2. The length of the CDR3 is 15 residues. CDR1 and CDR2 (germline): SGHRS, YFSETQ. V trimming: 4 bases; J trimming: 5 bases; junction bases outside the gene matches: 5. CDR3 DNA: TGCGCCAGCAGCGCGGGGGGTGCTAGGGCCAACGTCCTGACTTTC. The encoded protein is CASSAGGARANVLTF. Supplemented by reference TRBV5-1 and TRBJ2-6, the full variable domain reads KAGVTQTPRYLIKTRGQQVTLSCSPISGHRSVSWYQQTPGQGLQFLFEYFSETQRNKGNFPGRFSGRQFSNSRSEMNVSTLELGDSALYLCASSAGGARANVLTFGAGSRLTVL.

CDR3: CASSLYNEQFF. CDR3 coding DNA: TGTGCCAGCAGTCTATACAATGAGCAGTTCTTC. The chain couples TRBV6-5 to TRBJ2-1, with D uncertain. V shed 5 bases and J shed 4 bases, with 3 bases lying between them. The CDR3 has 11 amino acids. Germline CDR1 is MNHEY and CDR2 is SVGAGI.

The chain uses TRBV6-2 or TRBV6-3 and TRBJ1-5, with 8 bases matching TRBD1. This CDR3 is 20 amino acids long. Losses at the gene ends were 6 bases for V and 1 base for J; bases not matched to a gene: 20. Germline V gives CDR1 MNHEY, CDR2 SVGEGT. CDR3 DNA: TGTGCCAGCAGCCCATCACCGCGGACAGGGAGAGGTCGGAGCAATCAGCCCCAGCATTTT. Translated, it gives CASSPSPRTGRGRSNQPQHF.